This paragraph reports one T cell receptor beta chain. This record comes from a study of blood T cell repertoires in COVID-19. Germline assignment: CDR1 KGHSH and CDR2 LQKENI. Unmatched junction bases numbered 6, after V lost 1 base and J lost 3 bases. The CDR3 consists of 16 residues. The authors' processing: Reference gene primers were amplified, and this amplification served to estimate nucleated cell counts. Assay used: immunoSEQ multiplex PCR; TCRdb lists only in-frame clones, some missing. V, J and clone size derive from that table, while D and trimming were established from the DNA sequence. Of nearly 50,000 clones listed, approximately 85% are singletons.

This chain uses TRBV18 with TRBJ1-5, with TRBD1 matching 7 bases. The clonotype was recovered from a woman aged 60-75 years with acute or convalescent COVID-19. The sample was peripheral blood. CDR3 protein: CASSPLRDRDNQPQHF. DNA of the CDR3: TGTGCCAGCTCACCACTACGAGACAGGGACAATCAGCCCCAGCATTTT.